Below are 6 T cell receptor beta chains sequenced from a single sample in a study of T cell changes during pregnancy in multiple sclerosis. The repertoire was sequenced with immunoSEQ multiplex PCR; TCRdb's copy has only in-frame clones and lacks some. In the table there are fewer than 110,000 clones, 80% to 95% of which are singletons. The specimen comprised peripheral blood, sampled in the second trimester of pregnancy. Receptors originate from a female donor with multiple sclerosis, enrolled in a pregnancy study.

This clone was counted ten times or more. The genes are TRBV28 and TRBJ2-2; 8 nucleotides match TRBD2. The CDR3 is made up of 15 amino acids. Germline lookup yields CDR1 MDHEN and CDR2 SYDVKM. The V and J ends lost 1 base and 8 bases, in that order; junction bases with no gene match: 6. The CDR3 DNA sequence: TGTGCCAGCAGTTTATCAGGACTAGCCACGGGGGAGCTGTTTTTT. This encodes CASSLSGLATGELFF.

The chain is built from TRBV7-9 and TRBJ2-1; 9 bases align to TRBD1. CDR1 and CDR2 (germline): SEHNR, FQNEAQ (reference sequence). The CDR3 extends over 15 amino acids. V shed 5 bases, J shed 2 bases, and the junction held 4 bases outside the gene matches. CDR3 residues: CASSRGQGPYNEQFF. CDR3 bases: TGTGCCAGCAGCCGGGGACAGGGACCCTACAATGAGCAGTTCTTC. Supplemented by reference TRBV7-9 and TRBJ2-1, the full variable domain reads DTGVSQNPRHKITKRGQNVTFRCDPISEHNRLYWYRQTLGQGPEFLTYFQNEAQLEKSRLLSDRFSAERPKGSFSTLEIQRTEQGDSAMYLCASSRGQGPYNEQFFGPGTRLTVL.

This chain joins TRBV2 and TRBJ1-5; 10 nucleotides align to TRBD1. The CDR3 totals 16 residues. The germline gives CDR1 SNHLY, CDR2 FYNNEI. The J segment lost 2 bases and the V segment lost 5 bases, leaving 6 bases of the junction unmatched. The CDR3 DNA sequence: TGTGCCAGCAGTCAGACAGGGGGCTGGCGCAATCAGCCCCAGCATTTT. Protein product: CASSQTGGWRNQPQHF.

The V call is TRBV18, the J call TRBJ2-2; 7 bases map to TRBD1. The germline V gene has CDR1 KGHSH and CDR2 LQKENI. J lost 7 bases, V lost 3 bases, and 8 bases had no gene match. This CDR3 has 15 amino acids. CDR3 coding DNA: TGTGCCAGCTCACCCAAGACAGGGAATGACGGGGAGCTGTTTTTT. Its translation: CASSPKTGNDGELFF. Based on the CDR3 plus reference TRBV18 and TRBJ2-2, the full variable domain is NAGVMQNPRHLVRRRGQEARLRCSPMKGHSHVYWYRQLPEEGLKFMVYLQKENIIDESGMPKERFSAEFPKEGPSILRIQQVVRGDSAAYFCASSPKTGNDGELFFGEGSRLTVL.

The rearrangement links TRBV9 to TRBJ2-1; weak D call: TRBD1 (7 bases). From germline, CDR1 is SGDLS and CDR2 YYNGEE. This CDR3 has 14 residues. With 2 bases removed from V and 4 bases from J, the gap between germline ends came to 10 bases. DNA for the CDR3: TGTGCCAGCAGCGTTCCAGGGGGGTACAATGAGCAGTTCTTC. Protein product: CASSVPGGYNEQFF.

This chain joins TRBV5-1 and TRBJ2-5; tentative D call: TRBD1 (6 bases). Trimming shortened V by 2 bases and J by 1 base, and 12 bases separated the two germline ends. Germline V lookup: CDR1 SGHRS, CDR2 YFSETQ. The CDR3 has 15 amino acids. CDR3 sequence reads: CASSFQGIRQETQYF. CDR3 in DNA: TGCGCCAGCAGCTTCCAGGGGATTCGCCAAGAGACCCAGTACTTC.